The following is a TCR beta chain sequence with its context. Its antigen is undetermined. The protocol was immunoSEQ multiplex PCR, while the TCRdb copy is restricted to in-frame clones and leaves out a portion. Of tens of thousands of clones in the sample, under 85% were seen once. The data derive from a study of T cell responses to AZD1222 COVID-19 vaccine. In the study overall: The analysis combined second doses at about 4 or about 12 weeks. Study-level findings and limits: White British donors predominated, females outnumbered males, and clonal diversity was possibly underestimated. Researchers report vaccine-associated CD4 TCRs spanning spike, with dominance at 160-218 and 743-854. The repertoires were collected only after the peak T cell response.

With 5 bases clipped from V and 5 bases from J, the junction kept 7 bases outside the gene matches. Germline CDR1 SGHTA, CDR2 FQGTGA. This CDR3 contains 14 residues. This TCR came from an adult in good health. Sample: peripheral blood, taken on day 0 of AZD1222 vaccination. The genes are TRBV7-3 and TRBJ1-1; 8 positions match TRBD1. Written as DNA, the CDR3 is TGTGCCAGCAGCCGTGACAGGGGAGGGACTGAAGCTTTCTTT. Its translation is CASSRDRGGTEAFF.